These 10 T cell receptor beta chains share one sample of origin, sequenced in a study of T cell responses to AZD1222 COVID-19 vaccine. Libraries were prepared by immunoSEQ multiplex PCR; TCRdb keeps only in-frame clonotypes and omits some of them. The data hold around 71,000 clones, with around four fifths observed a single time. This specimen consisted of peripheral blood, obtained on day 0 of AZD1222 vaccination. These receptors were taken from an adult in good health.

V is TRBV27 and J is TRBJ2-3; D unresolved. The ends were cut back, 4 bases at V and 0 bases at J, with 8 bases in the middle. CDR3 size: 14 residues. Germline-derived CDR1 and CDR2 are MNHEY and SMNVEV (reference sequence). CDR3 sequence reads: CASSYGASTDTQYF. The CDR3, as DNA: TGTGCCAGCAGTTACGGCGCCAGCACAGATACGCAGTATTTT.

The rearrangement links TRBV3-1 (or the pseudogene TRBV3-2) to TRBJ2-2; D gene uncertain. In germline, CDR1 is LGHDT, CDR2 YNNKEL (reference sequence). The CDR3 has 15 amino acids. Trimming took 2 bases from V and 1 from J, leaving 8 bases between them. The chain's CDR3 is CASSQNPRNTGELFF. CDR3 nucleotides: TGTGCCAGCAGCCAAAACCCACGGAACACCGGGGAGCTGTTTTTT.

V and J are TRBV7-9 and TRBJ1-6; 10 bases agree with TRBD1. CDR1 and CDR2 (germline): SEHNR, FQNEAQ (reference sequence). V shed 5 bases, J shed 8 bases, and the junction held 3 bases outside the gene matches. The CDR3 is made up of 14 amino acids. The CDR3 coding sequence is TGTGCCAGCAGCGGACAGGGGGGCGATTCACCCCTCCACTTT. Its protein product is CASSGQGGDSPLHF.

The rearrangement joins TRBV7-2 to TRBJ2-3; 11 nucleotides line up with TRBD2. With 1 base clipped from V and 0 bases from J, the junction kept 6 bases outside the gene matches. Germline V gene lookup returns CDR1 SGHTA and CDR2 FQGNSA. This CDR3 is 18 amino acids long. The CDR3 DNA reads TGTGCCAGCAGCTTAGTGCTAGCGGGAGGCTCTAGCACAGATACGCAGTATTTT. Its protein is CASSLVLAGGSSTDTQYF.

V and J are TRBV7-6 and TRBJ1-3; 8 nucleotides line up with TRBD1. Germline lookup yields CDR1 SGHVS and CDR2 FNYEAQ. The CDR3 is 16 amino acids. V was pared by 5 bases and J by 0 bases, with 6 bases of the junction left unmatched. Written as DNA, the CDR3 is TGTGCCAGCAGCAGTAGACAGGGGAGCTCTGGAAACACCATATATTTT. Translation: CASSSRQGSSGNTIYF.

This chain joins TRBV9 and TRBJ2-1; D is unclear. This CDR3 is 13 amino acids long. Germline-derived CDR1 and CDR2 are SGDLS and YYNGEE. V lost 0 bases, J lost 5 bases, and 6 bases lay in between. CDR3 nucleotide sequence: TGTGCCAGCAGCGTAGCAGGCGACAATGAGCAGTTCTTC. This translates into CASSVAGDNEQFF. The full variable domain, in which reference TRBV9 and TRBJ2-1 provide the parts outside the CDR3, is DSGVTQTPKHLITATGQRVTLRCSPRSGDLSVYWYQQSLDQGLQFLIQYYNGEERAKGNILERFSAQQFPDLHSELNLSSLELGDSALYFCASSVAGDNEQFFGPGTRLTVL.

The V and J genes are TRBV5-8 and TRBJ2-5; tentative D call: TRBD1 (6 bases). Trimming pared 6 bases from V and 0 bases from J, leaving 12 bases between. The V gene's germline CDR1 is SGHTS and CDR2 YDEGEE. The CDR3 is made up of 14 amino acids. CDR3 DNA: TGTGCCAGCACCGGAGACAGGCACCAAGAGACCCAGTACTTC. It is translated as CASTGDRHQETQYF. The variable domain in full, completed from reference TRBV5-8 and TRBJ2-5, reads EAGVTQSPTHLIKTRGQQATLRCSPISGHTSVYWYQQALGLGLQFLLWYDEGEERNRGNFPPRFSGRQFPNYSSELNVNALELEDSALYLCASTGDRHQETQYFGPGTRLLVL.

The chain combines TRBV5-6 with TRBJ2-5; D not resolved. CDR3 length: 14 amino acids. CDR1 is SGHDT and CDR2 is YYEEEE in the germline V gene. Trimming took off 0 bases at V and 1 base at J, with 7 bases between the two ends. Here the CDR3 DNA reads TGTGCCAGCAGCTTGGCGGGTTCCCAAGAGACCCAGTACTTC. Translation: CASSLAGSQETQYF.

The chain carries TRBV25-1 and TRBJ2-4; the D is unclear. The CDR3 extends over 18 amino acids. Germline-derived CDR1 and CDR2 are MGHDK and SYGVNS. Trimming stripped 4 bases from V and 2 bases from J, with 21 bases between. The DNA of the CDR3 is TGTGCCAGCAGTGGCGGTGGTAGACGGTGGATTTCCAAAAACATTCAGTACTTC. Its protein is CASSGGGRRWISKNIQYF.

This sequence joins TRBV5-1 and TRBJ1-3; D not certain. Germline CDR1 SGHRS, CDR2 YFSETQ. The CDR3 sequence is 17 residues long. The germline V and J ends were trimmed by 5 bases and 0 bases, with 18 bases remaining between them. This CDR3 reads CASSHGRSSTSGNTIYF. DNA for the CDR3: TGCGCCAGCAGTCACGGACGATCCTCAACCTCTGGAAACACCATATATTTT.